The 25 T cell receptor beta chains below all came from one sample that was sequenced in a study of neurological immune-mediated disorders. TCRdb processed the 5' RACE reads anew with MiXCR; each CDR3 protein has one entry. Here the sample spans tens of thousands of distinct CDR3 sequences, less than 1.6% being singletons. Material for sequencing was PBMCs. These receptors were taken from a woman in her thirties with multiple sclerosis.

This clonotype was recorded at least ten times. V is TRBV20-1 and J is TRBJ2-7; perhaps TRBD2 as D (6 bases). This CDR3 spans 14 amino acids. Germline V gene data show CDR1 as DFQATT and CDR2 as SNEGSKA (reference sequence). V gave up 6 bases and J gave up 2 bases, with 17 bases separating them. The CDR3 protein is CSAKTAGFTYEQYF. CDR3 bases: TGCAGTGCCAAGACGGCGGGGTTTACCTACGAGCAGTACTTC.

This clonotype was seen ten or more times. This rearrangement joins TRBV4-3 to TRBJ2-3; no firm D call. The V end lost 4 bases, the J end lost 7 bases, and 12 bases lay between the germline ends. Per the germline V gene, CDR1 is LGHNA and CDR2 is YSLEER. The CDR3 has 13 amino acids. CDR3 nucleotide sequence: TGCGCCAGCAGCCCAACCGGGCCGAATACGCAGTATTTT. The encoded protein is CASSPTGPNTQYF.

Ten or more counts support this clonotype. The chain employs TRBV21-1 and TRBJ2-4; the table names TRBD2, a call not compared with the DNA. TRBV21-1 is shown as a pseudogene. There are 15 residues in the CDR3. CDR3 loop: CASSRLLEAKNIQYF. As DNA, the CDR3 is TGTGCCAGCAGCAGGCTACTAGAAGCCAAAAACATTCAGTACTTC.

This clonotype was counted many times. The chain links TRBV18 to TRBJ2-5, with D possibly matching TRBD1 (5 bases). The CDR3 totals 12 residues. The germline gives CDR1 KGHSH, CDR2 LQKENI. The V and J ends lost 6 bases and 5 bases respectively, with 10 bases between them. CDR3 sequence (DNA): TGTGCCAGCTCGGCAGGGATGGAGACCCAGTACTTC. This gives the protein CASSAGMETQYF.

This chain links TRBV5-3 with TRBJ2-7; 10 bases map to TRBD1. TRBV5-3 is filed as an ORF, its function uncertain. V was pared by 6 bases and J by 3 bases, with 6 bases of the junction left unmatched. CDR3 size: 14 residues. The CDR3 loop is CARTRDRGLYEQYF. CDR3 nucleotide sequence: TGTGCCAGAACCCGGGACAGGGGCCTCTACGAGCAGTACTTC.

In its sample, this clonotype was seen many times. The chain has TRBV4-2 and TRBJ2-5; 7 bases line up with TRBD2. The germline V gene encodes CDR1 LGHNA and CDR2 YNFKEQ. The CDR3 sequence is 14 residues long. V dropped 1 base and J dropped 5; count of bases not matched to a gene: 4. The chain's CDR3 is CASSQVGAGETQYF. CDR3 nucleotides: TGTGCCAGCAGCCAAGTAGGAGCGGGGGAGACCCAGTACTTC.

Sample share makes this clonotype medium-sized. The CDR3 DNA sequence: TGTGCCAGCAGCCCCTATAGCAATCAGCCCCAGCATTTT. Amino acids: CASSPYSNQPQHF. The chain recombines TRBV7-2 with TRBJ1-5; unclear D gene. Trimming stripped 5 bases from V and 0 bases from J, with 5 bases between. This CDR3 has 13 amino acids. Germline CDR1 reads SGHTA; CDR2 reads FQGNSA.

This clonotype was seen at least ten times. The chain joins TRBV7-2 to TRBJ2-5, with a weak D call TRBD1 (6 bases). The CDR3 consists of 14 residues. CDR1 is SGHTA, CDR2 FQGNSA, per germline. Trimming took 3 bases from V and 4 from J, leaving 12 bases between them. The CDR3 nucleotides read TGTGCCAGCAGCTTGAGGGGGTTTGGAGAGACCCAGTACTTC. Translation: CASSLRGFGETQYF.

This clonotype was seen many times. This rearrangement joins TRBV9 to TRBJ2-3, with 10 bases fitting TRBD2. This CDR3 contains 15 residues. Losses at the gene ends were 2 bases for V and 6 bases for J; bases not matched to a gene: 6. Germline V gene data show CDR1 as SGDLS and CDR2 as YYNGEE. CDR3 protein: CASSVFSGGKDTQYF. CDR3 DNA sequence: TGTGCCAGCAGCGTCTTTAGCGGGGGGAAGGATACGCAGTATTTT.

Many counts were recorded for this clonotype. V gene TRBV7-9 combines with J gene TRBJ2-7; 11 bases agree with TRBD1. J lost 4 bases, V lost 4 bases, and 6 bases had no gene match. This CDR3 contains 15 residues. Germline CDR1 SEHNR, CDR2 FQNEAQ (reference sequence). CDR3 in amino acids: CASSSWTGGYYEQYF. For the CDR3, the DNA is TGTGCCAGCAGCTCCTGGACAGGGGGCTATTACGAGCAGTACTTC.

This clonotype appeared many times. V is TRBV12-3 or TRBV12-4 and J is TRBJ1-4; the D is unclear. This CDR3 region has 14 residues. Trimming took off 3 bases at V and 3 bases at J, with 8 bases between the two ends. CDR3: CASSFNLANEKLFF. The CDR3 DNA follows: TGTGCCAGCAGTTTTAACCTAGCTAATGAAAAACTGTTTTTT.

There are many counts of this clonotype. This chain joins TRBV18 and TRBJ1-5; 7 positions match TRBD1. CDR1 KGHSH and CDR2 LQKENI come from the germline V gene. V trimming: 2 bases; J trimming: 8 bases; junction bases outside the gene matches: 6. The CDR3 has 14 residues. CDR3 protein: CASSPLQGSKPQHF. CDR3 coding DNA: TGTGCCAGCTCACCATTACAGGGGAGCAAGCCCCAGCATTTT.

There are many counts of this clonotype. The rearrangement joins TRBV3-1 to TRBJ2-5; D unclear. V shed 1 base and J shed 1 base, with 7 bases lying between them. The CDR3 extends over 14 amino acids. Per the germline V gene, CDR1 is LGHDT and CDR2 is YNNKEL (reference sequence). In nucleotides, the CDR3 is TGTGCCAGCAGCCAAGGGGTCACCCAAGAGACCCAGTACTTC. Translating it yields CASSQGVTQETQYF.

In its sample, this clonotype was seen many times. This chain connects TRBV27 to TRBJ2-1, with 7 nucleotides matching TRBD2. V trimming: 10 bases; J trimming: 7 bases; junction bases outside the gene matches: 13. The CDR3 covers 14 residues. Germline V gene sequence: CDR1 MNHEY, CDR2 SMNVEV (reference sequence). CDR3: CATRVGTGRNEQFF. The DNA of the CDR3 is TGTGCCACACGCGTCGGGACCGGGAGGAATGAGCAGTTCTTC.

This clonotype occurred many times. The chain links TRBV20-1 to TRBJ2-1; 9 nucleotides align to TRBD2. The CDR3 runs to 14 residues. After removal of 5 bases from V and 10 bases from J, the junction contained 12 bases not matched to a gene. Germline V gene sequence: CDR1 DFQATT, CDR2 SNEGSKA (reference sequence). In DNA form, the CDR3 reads TGCAGTGCTTCCCTTAGCGGGGGAAAGAGGGAGCAGTTCTTC. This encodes CSASLSGGKREQFF.

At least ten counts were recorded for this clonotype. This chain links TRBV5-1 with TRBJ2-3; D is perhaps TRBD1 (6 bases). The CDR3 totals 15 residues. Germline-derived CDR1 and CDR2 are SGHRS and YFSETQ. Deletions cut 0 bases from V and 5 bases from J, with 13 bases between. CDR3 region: CASSLARGRGDTQYF. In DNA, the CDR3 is TGCGCCAGCAGCTTGGCCAGGGGCCGGGGAGATACGCAGTATTTT.

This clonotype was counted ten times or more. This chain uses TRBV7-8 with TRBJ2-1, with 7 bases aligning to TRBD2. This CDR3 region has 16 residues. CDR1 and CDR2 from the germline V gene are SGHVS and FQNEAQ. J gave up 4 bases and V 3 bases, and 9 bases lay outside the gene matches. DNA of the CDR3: TGTGCCAGCAGCTTGAGTCCAGGCGGGGGTTACAATGAGCAGTTCTTC. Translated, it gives CASSLSPGGGYNEQFF. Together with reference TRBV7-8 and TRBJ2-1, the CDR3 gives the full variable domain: GAGVSQSPRYKVAKRGQDVALRCDPISGHVSLFWYQQALGQGPEFLTYFQNEAQLDKSGLPSDRFFAERPEGSVSTLKIQRTQQEDSAVYLCASSLSPGGGYNEQFFGPGTRLTVL.

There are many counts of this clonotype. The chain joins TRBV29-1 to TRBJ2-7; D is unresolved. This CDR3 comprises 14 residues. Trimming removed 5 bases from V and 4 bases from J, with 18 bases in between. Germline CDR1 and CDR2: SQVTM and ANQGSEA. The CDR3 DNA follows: TGCAGCGTTTTAACAGAGACCAAGCAGTACGAGCAGTACTTC. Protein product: CSVLTETKQYEQYF.

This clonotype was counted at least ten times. The CDR3 sequence is CASSLPPRTFATNEKLFF. The CDR3, as DNA: TGTGCCAGCAGCTTACCCCCCAGGACCTTTGCAACTAATGAAAAACTGTTTTTT. The chain combines TRBV7-9 with TRBJ1-4, with D unresolved. Germline V lookup: CDR1 SEHNR, CDR2 FQNEAQ (reference sequence). Trimming left V 2 bases short and J 0 bases short, with 16 bases between. The CDR3 totals 18 residues.

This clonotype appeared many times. This CDR3 reads CASSLRDRSTDTQYF. The CDR3 bases are TGTGCCAGCAGTTTAAGGGACAGAAGCACAGATACGCAGTATTTT. The chain uses TRBV27 and TRBJ2-3, with TRBD1 matching over 7 bases. CDR1 is MNHEY and CDR2 is SMNVEV in the germline V gene (reference sequence). Trimming cost V 2 bases and J 0 bases; bases outside gene matches: 2. The CDR3 length is 15 residues.

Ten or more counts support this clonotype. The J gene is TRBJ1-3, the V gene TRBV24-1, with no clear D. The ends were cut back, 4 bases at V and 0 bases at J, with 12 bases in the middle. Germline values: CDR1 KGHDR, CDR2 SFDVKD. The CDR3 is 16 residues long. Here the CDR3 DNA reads TGTGCCACCAGTGACCCCGGTCGGGACTCTGGAAACACCATATATTTT. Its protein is CATSDPGRDSGNTIYF.

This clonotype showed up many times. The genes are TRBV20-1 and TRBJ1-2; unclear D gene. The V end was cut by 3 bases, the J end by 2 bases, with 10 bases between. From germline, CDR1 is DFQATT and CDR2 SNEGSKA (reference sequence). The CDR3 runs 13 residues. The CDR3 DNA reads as TGCAGTGCTAGCGGGTTGGCAAACTATGGCTACACCTTC. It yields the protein CSASGLANYGYTF.

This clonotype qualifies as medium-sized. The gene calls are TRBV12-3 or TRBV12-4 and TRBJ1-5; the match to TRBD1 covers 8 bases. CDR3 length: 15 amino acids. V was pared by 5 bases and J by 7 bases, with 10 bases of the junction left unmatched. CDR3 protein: CASSKETGAGQPQHF. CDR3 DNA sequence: TGTGCCAGCAGTAAGGAGACAGGGGCGGGACAGCCCCAGCATTTT.

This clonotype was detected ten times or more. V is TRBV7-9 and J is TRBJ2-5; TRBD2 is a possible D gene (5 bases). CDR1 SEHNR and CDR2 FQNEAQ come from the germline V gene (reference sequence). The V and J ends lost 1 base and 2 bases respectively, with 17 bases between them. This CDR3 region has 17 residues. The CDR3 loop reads CASSLGRAGVLQETQYF. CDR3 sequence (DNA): TGTGCCAGCAGCTTAGGGCGCGCCGGGGTCTTACAAGAGACCCAGTACTTC.

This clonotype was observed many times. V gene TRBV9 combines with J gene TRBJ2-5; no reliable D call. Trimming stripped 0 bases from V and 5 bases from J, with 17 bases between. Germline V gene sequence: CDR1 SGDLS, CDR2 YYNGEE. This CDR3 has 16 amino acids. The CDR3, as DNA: TGTGCCAGCAGCGTAGCTCCCGGACGGCGAAAGGAGACCCAGTACTTC. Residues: CASSVAPGRRKETQYF.